This T cell receptor beta chain was sequenced for a study of PD-L1 blockade in urothelial cancer (dated by TCRdb to between 2016 and 2019). Background on the whole study: All patients started therapy around 2014 and received atezolizumab 1,200 mg intravenously every 3 weeks. Pretreatment tumor samples, along with matched peripheral blood collected serially before and after atezolizumab treatment, underwent TCR sequencing. Blood samples gave a median of approximately 150,000 T cells and tens of thousands of unique TCRs, with a median clonality of 0.080. Durable clinical benefit was defined as progression-free survival longer than 6 months, and TCR features were also tested against progression-free and overall survival. Blood samples were analyzed 3 weeks after the start of treatment (second dose) and 6 weeks after the start of treatment. About 85% of the roughly 29 patients were males with bladder-origin urothelial cancer, and about 60% of the roughly 30 reported a prior smoking history. The study was an exploratory multi-omic analysis of somatic, immune and clinical correlates of response to PD-L1 blockade with atezolizumab in urothelial cancer. An ECOG performance status of 0 or 1 was recorded for the patients, and 0 to 3 prior chemotherapy regimens had been received by the patients. Whole exome sequencing and RNA sequencing of pretreatment tumors were performed alongside TCR sequencing in the same patients. Twenty-nine patients had pretreatment blood TCR-seq, some 24 had at least one posttreatment blood collection, and some 24 had tumor TCR-seq. Durable clinical benefit was achieved by nine patients but not by the remaining 20.

A word on this clone: What antigen it recognizes has not been identified. No base-level quality is on record; no much larger clone is a single base apart.

Broader findings and caveats from the paper: Improved progression-free and overall survival was found to be associated with pretreatment peripheral blood TCR clonality below the median. Because the sample size was small (n of about 29) and many exploratory analyses were performed, the results are intended to be hypothesis-generating. At 3 weeks after the start of treatment, tumor-associated TCR clones in peripheral blood had expanded more in patients with durable benefit (n of about 22, p = 0.022).

Synthetic TCR analog templates were spiked into each PCR to estimate absolute template abundance from read counts. Using the immunoSEQ assay, TCRbeta CDR3 regions were amplified from genomic DNA with bias-controlled V and J gene primers. Sequencing of rearranged TCRbeta segments was performed at approximately 20X coverage. In the paper's pipeline: Sequencing errors were corrected by clustering, and CDR3s were annotated against IMGT so that V, D and J genes could be assigned. Downstream analyses used only productive TCRbeta rearrangements, leaving out any out-of-frame or stop-codon sequences. Clonality was calculated as one minus the Shannon entropy normalized by the log of the number of unique productive sequences. Clones differing between time points or between blood and tumor were identified using Fisher's exact test with Benjamini-Hochberg correction, with an adjusted p below 0.01 applied as the threshold. Drawn from immuneACCESS, this table holds only the in-frame rearrangements with V and J called that TCRdb kept. Clones are partly lost; checked studies trace under half to an unresolved V gene and leave the rest unexplained. The V and J calls and clone size are taken from that table; D and trimming were inferred from the DNA. The sample data list 98,000 or so clones, and 90% of these were observed just once. The top ten constitute 1.5% to 2% of the sample.

Spanning cysteine to phenylalanine, the CDR3 consists of 16 amino acids. Only the CDR3 region is kept as DNA, spanning 48 bases read in frame from base 1. The V end gives up 5 bases and the J end 4 bases, leaving 6 bases in the junction not matched to a gene. The germline V gene supplies CDR1 SGHTA and CDR2 FQGTGA. Sample time point, as interpreted from the label and publication: pretreatment peripheral blood. The cohort comprised fewer than 35 patients with locally advanced or metastatic urothelial carcinoma treated at Memorial Sloan Kettering on a trial protocol. Peripheral blood mononuclear cells were collected pretreatment and during treatment, at between 1 and 8 total time points per patient. The Qiagen DNeasy Blood extraction kit was used to purify genomic DNA from total PBMCs and from tumor samples. Collected pretreatment and during treatment, PBMCs were isolated and stored as previously described.

The chain joins TRBV7-3 to TRBJ2-3; a stretch of 13 junction bases matches TRBD2. The sequencing used PBMCs, collected around atezolizumab (anti-PD-L1) treatment. The origin of this receptor is a man in his 60s with urothelial cancer. The DNA is TGTGCCAGCAGCCGACTAGCGGGAGGCGGCGCAGATACGCAGTATTTT. Its product reads: CASSRLAGGGADTQYF.